This passage covers 27 T cell receptor beta chains from one sample sequenced in a study of T-cell reconstitution after alpha-beta-depleted transplantation in children. Preparation of the TCRbeta library used unique molecular identifiers. TCRdb analysed the PCR reads with MiXCR anew, one entry per CDR3 protein. The data show around 240,000 distinct CDR3 sequences, with approximately 9.7% seen just once and about 5% held by the top ten. The material was PBMCs from the stem cell graft donor, obtained from the stem cell graft. All receptors derive from a human donor who donated a stem cell graft to a child with SCID.

This clonotype appeared many times. This chain connects TRBV5-1 to TRBJ1-1, with D uncertain. Trimming pared 0 bases from V and 2 bases from J, leaving 8 bases between. This CDR3 contains 14 residues. Germline CDR1 SGHRS, CDR2 YFSETQ. The CDR3 DNA sequence: TGCGCCAGCAGCTTGGCTCAGTTTAACACTGAAGCTTTCTTT. Translation: CASSLAQFNTEAFF.

This clonotype was recorded many times. The chain carries TRBV29-1 and TRBJ2-2; D gene ambiguous. The CDR3 is made up of 12 amino acids. In germline, CDR1 is SQVTM, CDR2 ANQGSEA. The V gene lost 3 bases and the J gene lost 0 bases, with 2 bases spanning the gap. CDR3 amino acids: CSVETNTGELFF. CDR3 DNA: TGCAGCGTTGAGACGAACACCGGGGAGCTGTTTTTT.

This clonotype was observed at least ten times. The V call is TRBV5-1, the J call TRBJ1-1; the D gene is possibly TRBD1 (5 bases). V was clipped by 1 base and J by 1 base, with 11 bases between them. The V gene's germline CDR1 is SGHRS and CDR2 YFSETQ. This CDR3 region has 15 residues. CDR3 sequence: CASSLRPGPNTEAFF. In DNA, the CDR3 is TGCGCCAGCAGCTTGCGTCCGGGGCCGAACACTGAAGCTTTCTTT.

Regarding this clonotype: Being one base from a much bigger clone, this may be a read error. The rearrangement joins TRBV3-1 to TRBJ1-1, with 11 bases lining up with TRBD1. CDR1 LGHDT and CDR2 YNNKEL come from the germline V gene (reference sequence). Germline trimming cut 7 bases from V and 11 bases from J; bases unmatched to any gene: 15. The length of the CDR3 is 15 residues. This CDR3 reads CASTPLLPGQGEAFF. CDR3 nucleotide sequence: TGTGCCAGCACCCCCCTCCTTCCGGGACAGGGGGAGGCTTTCTTT. Together with reference TRBV3-1 and TRBJ1-1, the CDR3 gives the full variable domain: DTAVSQTPKYLVTQMGNDKSIKCEQNLGHDTMYWYKQDSKKFLKIMFSYNNKELIINETVPNRFSPKSPDKAHLNLHINSLELGDSAVYFCASTPLLPGQGEAFFGQGTRLTVV.

This clonotype occurred many times. J is TRBJ2-1 and V is TRBV5-1; D possibly corresponds to TRBD2 (7 bases). V lost 7 bases and J lost 10, with 21 bases in between. The length of the CDR3 is 14 residues. Germline CDR1 SGHRS, CDR2 YFSETQ. CDR3 DNA sequence: TGCGCCAGCTTTGACACGGGGGGCAACGACGAGCAGTTCTTC. It translates to CASFDTGGNDEQFF.

In this sample, this clonotype turned up many times. This chain connects TRBV27 to TRBJ1-1; weak D call: TRBD1 (6 bases). The CDR3 covers 16 residues. The germline V and J ends were trimmed by 4 bases and 1 base, with 16 bases remaining between them. CDR1 and CDR2 (germline): MNHEY, SMNVEV (reference sequence). As DNA, the CDR3 is TGTGCCAGCAGTTCCCACCCGACAGGAAGGAACACTGAAGCTTTCTTT. Translating gives CASSSHPTGRNTEAFF.

In this sample, this clonotype turned up many times. One end of the junction fails to match germline, which may point to a read error. The chain recombines TRBV5-5 with TRBJ1-2; 9 bases align to TRBD1. Germline CDR1 reads SGHKS; CDR2 reads YYEKEE (reference sequence). The CDR3 covers 12 residues. DNA for the CDR3: TGTGCCAGCAGCTTATTTGACAGGGGGTTACACTTC. Translating gives CASSLFDRGLHF.

This clonotype has at least ten counts. This chain connects TRBV20-1 to TRBJ2-7; D perhaps matches TRBD2 (7 bases). The CDR3 consists of 15 residues. The ends were cut back, 0 bases at V and 2 bases at J, with 14 bases in the middle. Germline values: CDR1 DFQATT, CDR2 SNEGSKA (reference sequence). CDR3 sequence reads: CSARDMRGPPYEQYF. The DNA for the CDR3 is TGCAGTGCTAGAGATATGCGGGGGCCACCCTACGAGCAGTACTTC.

This clonotype showed up many times. The CDR3 loop is CSAVAGGKGDTQYF. CDR3 nucleotide sequence: TGCAGTGCTGTAGCGGGGGGTAAAGGGGATACGCAGTATTTT. The V gene is TRBV20-1, the J gene TRBJ2-3; TRBD2 agrees at 10 bases. In germline, CDR1 is DFQATT, CDR2 SNEGSKA (reference sequence). The CDR3 is made up of 14 amino acids. V lost 5 bases to trimming and J lost 6 bases; unmatched junction nucleotides: 8.

This clonotype was counted many times. V gene TRBV5-1 combines with J gene TRBJ1-6; 7 nucleotides align to TRBD1. The CDR3 covers 15 residues. CDR1 SGHRS and CDR2 YFSETQ come from the germline V gene. J gave up 3 bases and V 0 bases, and 0 bases lay outside the gene matches. The DNA for the CDR3 is TGCGCCAGCAGCTTGGCAGGGGGCTATAATTCACCCCTCCACTTT. Its protein is CASSLAGGYNSPLHF.

The rearrangement uses TRBV6-1 and TRBJ1-2, with 9 bases matching TRBD1. The J segment lost 4 bases and the V segment lost 6 bases, leaving 9 bases of the junction unmatched. The CDR3 extends over 15 amino acids. Germline assignment: CDR1 MNHNS and CDR2 SASEGT. CDR3 in DNA: TGTGCCAGCAGAGCCGCACAGGGGGCTTTCTATGGCTACACCTTC. Translation gives CASRAAQGAFYGYTF.

The sample holds one count of this clonotype. Since a much larger clone is just one base distant, this may be a read error. V usage is TRBV28 and J usage is TRBJ1-4; D gene ambiguous. The CDR3 totals 12 residues. Germline V gene lookup returns CDR1 MDHEN and CDR2 SYDVKM. The CDR3 region is CASGVPYEKLLF. CDR3 nucleotides: TGTGCCAGCGGGGTGCCCTATGAAAAACTGCTTTTT.

This clonotype was detected many times. V is TRBV20-1 and J is TRBJ2-4; D is ambiguous. The CDR3 sequence is 14 residues long. V was clipped by 3 bases and J by 1 base, with 10 bases between them. Per germline, CDR1 DFQATT and CDR2 SNEGSKA (reference sequence). The DNA of the CDR3 is TGCAGTGCTAGCCCGTTCGGGGCCAAAAACATTCAGTACTTC. Encoded protein: CSASPFGAKNIQYF.

This clonotype showed up many times. The rearrangement joins TRBV10-3 to TRBJ2-2; 8 nucleotides align to TRBD1. This CDR3 is 15 amino acids long. Trimming removed 6 bases from V and 6 bases from J; junction bases left unmatched: 9. Germline CDR1 is ENHRY and CDR2 is SYGVKD. CDR3 loop: CAIRDRALSPGELFF. DNA of the CDR3: TGTGCCATCAGGGACAGGGCGCTCAGCCCCGGGGAGCTGTTTTTT.

This clonotype was picked up many times. The rearrangement links TRBV18 to TRBJ2-1, with D maybe TRBD2 (7 bases). CDR1 KGHSH and CDR2 LQKENI come from the germline V gene. The CDR3 length is 16 residues. V lost 0 bases to trimming and J lost 2 bases, with 11 bases between them. CDR3 in DNA: TGTGCCAGCTCACCACCGGGCGGGGGCGCCTACAATGAGCAGTTCTTC. Encoded protein: CASSPPGGGAYNEQFF.

There are many counts of this clonotype. V usage is TRBV12-3 or TRBV12-4 and J usage is TRBJ1-6; D is unresolved. CDR3 length: 14 residues. Deletions cut 5 bases from V and 7 bases from J, with 12 bases between. The CDR3 is CASSLQATNSPLHF. CDR3 coding DNA: TGTGCCAGCAGTCTCCAGGCTACCAATTCACCCCTCCACTTT.

This clonotype was picked up many times. The CDR3 protein is CSVRINYNSPLHF. CDR3 nucleotide sequence: TGCAGCGTCCGAATAAACTATAATTCACCCCTCCACTTT. This chain uses TRBV29-1 with TRBJ1-6; no clear D. CDR1 is SQVTM, CDR2 ANQGSEA, per germline. V gave up 6 bases and J gave up 3 bases, with 9 bases separating them. This CDR3 is 13 amino acids long.

The table lists this clonotype with many counts. The V and J genes are TRBV11-1 and TRBJ2-3; 7 nucleotides align to TRBD2. From germline, CDR1 is SGHAT and CDR2 FQDESV (reference sequence). The ends lost 4 bases at V and 2 bases at J; junction bases unmatched: 15. The CDR3 consists of 18 residues. The CDR3 region has the DNA TGTGCCAGCAGCTACGAAAGCGGGACGCCCCCGCCCACAGATACGCAGTATTTT. Translated: CASSYESGTPPPTDTQYF.

This clonotype was observed many times. The chain is built from TRBV20-1 and TRBJ2-2; TRBD2 might be the D (7 bases). Looked up from germline, CDR1 is DFQATT and CDR2 is SNEGSKA (reference sequence). This CDR3 has 13 amino acids. Trimming left V 6 bases short and J 7 bases short, with 15 bases between. CDR3 DNA sequence: TGCAGTGCCGGCGCGGGGGCTTACGGGGAGCTGTTTTTT. Residues: CSAGAGAYGELFF.

A note on this clonotype: A clone one base away is much larger, so this may be a read error. This chain connects TRBV20-1 to TRBJ1-2; D ambiguous. The CDR3 length is 10 residues. Trimming shortened V by 4 bases and J by 12 bases, and 12 bases separated the two germline ends. Looked up from germline, CDR1 is DFQATT and CDR2 is SNEGSKA (reference sequence). The CDR3 sequence: CSATGEGDTF. The CDR3 DNA reads TGCAGTGCTACTGGGGAAGGCGACACCTTC.

This clonotype occurred many times. V gene TRBV28 combines with J gene TRBJ1-2; D gene uncertain. Germline CDR1 reads MDHEN; CDR2 reads SYDVKM. Deletions cut 6 bases from V and 1 base from J, with 9 bases between. The CDR3 runs to 13 residues. DNA for the CDR3: TGTGCCAGCAGACCGGGATTTAACTATGGCTACACCTTC. Protein sequence: CASRPGFNYGYTF.

In this sample, this clonotype turned up many times. The rearrangement links TRBV12-3 or TRBV12-4 to TRBJ2-7, with D perhaps TRBD2 (7 bases). CDR3 length: 15 residues. V was clipped by 3 bases and J by 4 bases, with 16 bases between them. The CDR3 is CASSFGQGTTYEQYF. CDR3 DNA sequence: TGTGCCAGCAGTTTCGGGCAGGGGACTACGTACGAGCAGTACTTC.

This clonotype was recorded many times. V is TRBV4-3 and J is TRBJ1-1; 10 bases align to TRBD1. The junction had 3 bases not matched to a gene; V was cut back by 8 bases and J by 3 bases. Germline V gene lookup returns CDR1 LGHNA and CDR2 YSLEER. The CDR3 runs 13 residues. The CDR3 loop is CASGGQGDTEAFF. The DNA of the CDR3 is TGCGCCAGCGGCGGACAGGGGGACACTGAAGCTTTCTTT.

About this clonotype itself: A read error may account for a junction end that differs from germline. CDR3 region: CASCLVLRQGSGANEKLFF. The CDR3 DNA follows: TGTGCCAGCTGTTTAGTCTTGCGACAGGGGAGTGGGGCTAATGAAAAACTGTTTTTT. The rearrangement joins TRBV12-3 or TRBV12-4 to TRBJ1-4; TRBD1 matches 8 bases. The CDR3 runs to 19 residues.

This clonotype has ten or more counts. The rearrangement joins TRBV2 to TRBJ2-5; a possible D gene is TRBD2 (7 bases). CDR3 length: 19 amino acids. Trimming cost V 2 bases and J 7 bases, with 29 bases left between them. Germline V gene lookup returns CDR1 SNHLY and CDR2 FYNNEI. The CDR3 region is CASSENPSFLQHREGTQYF. The CDR3 DNA sequence: TGTGCCAGCAGTGAAAATCCCTCATTTCTTCAGCACAGGGAGGGGACCCAGTACTTC.

This clonotype was seen at least ten times. J is TRBJ2-5 and V is TRBV3-1; 7 bases are a match to TRBD1. Germline V CDR1 and CDR2: LGHDT, YNNKEL (reference sequence). This CDR3 spans 15 amino acids. With 4 bases clipped from V and 0 bases from J, the junction kept 5 bases outside the gene matches. The CDR3 DNA sequence: TGTGCCAGCAGCCCTCACGGGACAGACCAAGAGACCCAGTACTTC. This sequence encodes CASSPHGTDQETQYF.

The sample holds many counts of this clonotype. The CDR3 DNA follows: TGTGCCAGCAGCACCTCCGGGACTAGCGGTCAAGAGACCCAGTACTTC. It codes for CASSTSGTSGQETQYF. This rearrangement joins TRBV7-9 to TRBJ2-5, with 11 bases lining up with TRBD2. With 5 bases clipped from V and 2 bases from J, the junction kept 7 bases outside the gene matches. From germline, CDR1 is SEHNR and CDR2 FQNEAQ (reference sequence). This CDR3 has 16 residues.